This TCR beta chain stems from a study of circulating CD8 cells and anti-PD-1 response in melanoma. Study information: Seven of 13 melanoma patients received first-line anti-PD-1 therapy. Study-level points and caveats: Tumor reactivity was tested by peptide assays on expanded sorted subsets. Clonotype sharing was highest between DPOS and TIGIT subsets.

Germline CDR1 reads LNHDA; CDR2 reads SQIVND (reference sequence). CDR3 length: 15 residues. V was clipped by 4 bases and J by 0 bases, with 10 bases between them. Four subsets defined by PD-1 and/or TIGIT were sorted from live CD3+CD8+TCRalphabeta+ cells. Comments on this clonotype: Its antigen is unknown.

Using roughly 15 ng of total RNA, TCR libraries were made with the QIAseq Immune Repertoire TCR panel. TCRdb called the reads again in MiXCR, with one record for every CDR3 protein. The sample yields about 1,500 distinct CDR3 sequences, 9.4% seen once. The clonotype originates from a human donor with melanoma. The source material was CD8+ T cells from PBMCs, sampled at baseline or after one month of anti-PD-1 therapy (not recorded which). The gene calls are TRBV19 and TRBJ2-1; maybe TRBD1 (5 bases). This CDR3 reads CASSTSDSSYNEQFF. The CDR3 DNA reads as TGTGCCAGTAGTACCAGCGACAGCTCCTACAATGAGCAGTTCTTC.